One and the same sample provided the 18 T cell receptor beta chains below, sequenced in a study of blood T cell repertoires in COVID-19. Generated by immunoSEQ multiplex PCR, the TCRdb table keeps only in-frame clones and is missing some. The sample has more than 250,000 clones; 90% are singletons. Sequencing was performed on PBMCs or T cells enriched from blood (not recorded which). The receptors derive from a woman younger than 35 with acute COVID-19.

In this sample, this clone turned up a few times. The rearrangement joins TRBV11-3 to TRBJ2-3; TRBD2 might be the D (6 bases). The germline CDR1 and CDR2 sequences are SGHNT and YENEEA. This CDR3 region has 14 residues. V lost 3 bases to trimming and J lost 5 bases, with 12 bases between them. The DNA of the CDR3 is TGTGCCAGCAGCTTGGGTCGGGGGATAGATACGCAGTATTTT. Its protein product is CASSLGRGIDTQYF.

About this clone itself: Other DNA sequences of this sample code for an identical CDR3. The rearrangement links TRBV6-5 to TRBJ2-7, with TRBD1 matching 9 bases. The CDR3 contains 15 residues. With 4 bases clipped from V and 3 bases from J, the junction kept 7 bases outside the gene matches. Per the germline V gene, CDR1 is MNHEY and CDR2 is SVGAGI. In nucleotides, the CDR3 is TGTGCCAGCAGTTCCGCCGGGACAGGGCTCTACGAGCAGTACTTC. Residues: CASSSAGTGLYEQYF.

J is TRBJ2-7 and V is TRBV14; 10 bases match TRBD2. The germline V gene encodes CDR1 SGHDN and CDR2 FVKESK. The CDR3 length is 15 residues. After removal of 1 base from V and 3 bases from J, the junction contained 3 bases not matched to a gene. CDR3: CASSQGLAGYYEQYF. DNA for the CDR3: TGTGCCAGCAGCCAAGGACTAGCGGGTTACTACGAGCAGTACTTC.

The CDR3 DNA reads TGTGCCAGCTCACCACCGAATGACAGGGCCACTAATGAAAAACTGTTTTTT. Amino acids: CASSPPNDRATNEKLFF. The rearrangement uses TRBV18 and TRBJ1-4, with 7 positions matching TRBD1. The germline V gene has CDR1 KGHSH and CDR2 LQKENI. The CDR3 contains 17 residues. V trimming: 0 bases; J trimming: 2 bases; junction bases outside the gene matches: 6. Based on the CDR3 plus reference TRBV18 and TRBJ1-4, the full variable domain is NAGVMQNPRHLVRRRGQEARLRCSPMKGHSHVYWYRQLPEEGLKFMVYLQKENIIDESGMPKERFSAEFPKEGPSILRIQQVVRGDSAAYFCASSPPNDRATNEKLFFGSGTQLSVL.

The rearrangement links TRBV30 to TRBJ1-6, with D tentatively TRBD1 (5 bases). Trimming shortened V by 3 bases and J by 7 bases, and 13 bases separated the two germline ends. The CDR3 is made up of 14 amino acids. Per the germline V gene, CDR1 is GTSNPN and CDR2 is SVGIG (reference sequence). In DNA, the CDR3 is TGTGCCTGGAGGTTGACAGCGGGGAATTCACCCCTCCACTTT. Translation gives CAWRLTAGNSPLHF.

The gene calls are TRBV7-2 and TRBJ2-3; possibly TRBD2 for D (6 bases). Trimming cost V 8 bases and J 0 bases, with 12 bases left between them. Germline V gives CDR1 SGHTA, CDR2 FQGNSA. The CDR3 loop spans 14 amino acids. The CDR3 here is CASRLVASTDTQYF. The CDR3 region has the DNA TGTGCCAGCCGACTAGTTGCTAGCACAGATACGCAGTATTTT. The full variable domain, in which reference TRBV7-2 and TRBJ2-3 provide the parts outside the CDR3, is GAGVSQSPSNKVTEKGKDVELRCDPISGHTALYWYRQSLGQGLEFLIYFQGNSAPDKSGLPSDRFSAERTGGSVSTLTIQRTQQEDSAVYLCASRLVASTDTQYFGPGTRLTVL.

The V call is TRBV5-5, the J call TRBJ2-2; D may be TRBD2 (6 bases). This CDR3 spans 17 amino acids. The V end lost 2 bases, the J end lost 4 bases, and 18 bases lay between the germline ends. The germline CDR1 and CDR2 sequences are SGHKS and YYEKEE (reference sequence). The DNA of the CDR3 is TGTGCCAGCAGCTTAGGTCCACCCCAGGGAGGCACCGGGGAGCTGTTTTTT. It specifies CASSLGPPQGGTGELFF.

This clone appeared a single time. The CDR3 DNA reads TGTGCCAGCAGTTACTCGATGTCGGGAACTGGAAACACCATATATTTT. Protein sequence: CASSYSMSGTGNTIYF. V usage is TRBV6-5 and J usage is TRBJ1-3; the D is unclear. The V end lost 0 bases, the J end lost 2 bases, and 11 bases lay between the germline ends. This CDR3 comprises 16 residues. Germline V CDR1 and CDR2: MNHEY, SVGAGI.

The gene calls are TRBV30 and TRBJ2-3; D is perhaps TRBD2 (6 bases). This CDR3 has 14 residues. CDR1 and CDR2 from the germline V gene are GTSNPN and SVGIG (reference sequence). Trimming took off 3 bases at V and 2 bases at J, with 12 bases between the two ends. The CDR3 protein is CAWRGGAITDTQYF. The CDR3 DNA is TGTGCCTGGAGGGGGGGAGCGATCACAGATACGCAGTATTTT.

The gene calls are TRBV6-5 and TRBJ2-3; 7 bases agree with TRBD1. This CDR3 contains 14 residues. The germline V gene encodes CDR1 MNHEY and CDR2 SVGAGI. With V trimmed by 8 bases and J by 4 bases, 9 bases remained unmatched. The CDR3 protein is CASSDRTAADTQYF. CDR3 DNA sequence: TGTGCCAGCTCGGACAGGACTGCGGCAGATACGCAGTATTTT.

The J gene is TRBJ2-1, the V gene TRBV29-1, with 11 bases matching TRBD2. V dropped 6 bases and J dropped 6; count of bases not matched to a gene: 10. Germline CDR1 and CDR2: SQVTM and ANQGSEA. The length of the CDR3 is 15 residues. CDR3 DNA: TGCAGCGTCGATGAACTAGCGGGAGCTGGCAATGAGCAGTTCTTC. Protein sequence: CSVDELAGAGNEQFF.

DNA for the CDR3: TGTGCCAGCAGTTTGACTCCTAACAATGAGCAGTTCTTC. It is translated as CASSLTPNNEQFF. The chain combines TRBV6-2 or TRBV6-3 with TRBJ2-1; no definite D call. V was clipped by 4 bases and J by 5 bases, with 9 bases between them. This CDR3 region has 13 residues. Germline V gene lookup returns CDR1 MNHEY and CDR2 SVGEGT.

This chain uses TRBV25-1 with TRBJ2-7; 9 nucleotides align to TRBD1. Germline CDR1 MGHDK, CDR2 SYGVNS. V dropped 6 bases and J dropped 0; count of bases not matched to a gene: 3. There are 14 residues in the CDR3. The CDR3, as DNA: TGTGCCAGCAGACGACAGGGGGGCTCCTACGAGCAGTACTTC. As protein: CASRRQGGSYEQYF.

V usage is TRBV27 and J usage is TRBJ2-7; 10 bases align to TRBD2. This CDR3 is 16 amino acids long. J gave up 6 bases and V 5 bases, and 13 bases lay outside the gene matches. CDR1 and CDR2 (germline): MNHEY, SMNVEV (reference sequence). CDR3 in amino acids: CASSHYLASGSVEQYF. CDR3 coding DNA: TGTGCCAGCAGTCACTACCTGGCTAGCGGGAGTGTCGAGCAGTACTTC.

The chain recombines TRBV20-1 with TRBJ1-4; D uncertain. The CDR3 is made up of 12 amino acids. The ends were cut back, 3 bases at V and 8 bases at J, with 10 bases in the middle. Germline CDR1 and CDR2: DFQATT and SNEGSKA (reference sequence). In nucleotides, the CDR3 is TGCAGTGCTAGTAAACCGGGGGAAAAACTGTTTTTT. Its translation is CSASKPGEKLFF.

This chain joins TRBV28 and TRBJ1-4, with D maybe TRBD1 (6 bases). Germline V CDR1 and CDR2: MDHEN, SYDVKM. Trimming left V 5 bases short and J 7 bases short, with 20 bases between. CDR3 length: 16 amino acids. This CDR3 reads CASSAQTGRFAEKLFF. In DNA, the CDR3 is TGTGCCAGCAGTGCGCAAACAGGGAGATTCGCTGAAAAACTGTTTTTT.

V gene TRBV7-6 combines with J gene TRBJ1-6; D not certain. The germline V gene encodes CDR1 SGHVS and CDR2 FNYEAQ. The CDR3 totals 14 residues. V was cut by 4 bases and J by 8 bases, with 12 bases left in between. CDR3: CASSSRGPYSPLHF. CDR3 sequence (DNA): TGTGCCAGCAGCTCCCGCGGGCCCTATTCACCCCTCCACTTT.

This rearrangement joins TRBV19 to TRBJ2-2; D is perhaps TRBD2 (6 bases). V dropped 7 bases and J dropped 5 bases, with 14 bases sitting between them. In germline, CDR1 is LNHDA, CDR2 SQIVND (reference sequence). This CDR3 region has 14 residues. The CDR3 DNA reads TGTGCCAGTAAAGGGGAGGTCTTGACCGGGGAGCTGTTTTTT. Protein sequence: CASKGEVLTGELFF.